These 12 T cell receptor beta chains share one sample of origin, sequenced in a study of molecular identifiers for immune sequencing clone quantification. MiXCR, run by TCRdb on the PCR reads, gives a single entry per CDR3 protein. This sample has nearly 650,000 distinct CDR3 sequences, with about 25% found just once. The sequencing input was naive CD8+ T cells from blood, with Jurkat cell RNA spiked in. Subset given: FACS-sorted CD8+CD4-CCR7+CD45RA+ naive T cells. The receptor set was obtained from a human donor in good health. Some libraries in this study had Jurkat cell RNA spiked in.

Many counts were recorded for this clonotype. This chain joins TRBV7-9 and TRBJ2-7; 8 bases match TRBD1. The germline CDR1 and CDR2 sequences are SEHNR and FQNEAQ (reference sequence). The V gene end was trimmed by 1 base and the J gene end by 2 bases; junction bases not matched to a gene: 7. CDR3 length: 16 amino acids. The CDR3 region is CASSLGTGTGTYEQYF. The CDR3 nucleotides read TGTGCCAGCAGCTTAGGGACCGGGACAGGTACCTACGAGCAGTACTTC.

J is TRBJ1-2 and V is TRBV2; D may be TRBD1 (5 bases). Trimming removed 2 bases at V and 4 bases at J, with 11 bases between. This CDR3 region has 14 residues. Germline CDR1 is SNHLY and CDR2 is FYNNEI. CDR3 DNA sequence: TGTGCCAGCAGTGAATGGGGACTAGGCTATGGCTACACCTTC. Protein product: CASSEWGLGYGYTF.

At least ten counts were recorded for this clonotype. V and J are TRBV7-9 and TRBJ2-7; TRBD1 is a possible D gene (5 bases). This CDR3 comprises 12 residues. V lost 5 bases and J 6 bases, leaving 11 bases between the germline ends. Per germline, CDR1 SEHNR and CDR2 FQNEAQ (reference sequence). The CDR3 loop is CASSADSAEQYF. DNA for the CDR3: TGTGCCAGCAGCGCTGACAGCGCCGAGCAGTACTTC.

This clonotype occurred many times. The chain couples TRBV7-9 to TRBJ2-3; maybe TRBD2 (6 bases). The CDR3 covers 15 residues. Trimming pared 4 bases from V and 5 bases from J, leaving 16 bases between. The germline gives CDR1 SEHNR, CDR2 FQNEAQ (reference sequence). The CDR3 sequence is CASSSPRTTRDTQYF. The CDR3 DNA sequence: TGTGCCAGCAGCTCCCCCAGGACTACCCGAGATACGCAGTATTTT.

The V gene is TRBV29-1, the J gene TRBJ2-7, with TRBD1 identical over 7 bases. Germline CDR1 reads SQVTM; CDR2 reads ANQGSEA. After removal of 6 bases from V and 1 base from J, the junction contained 6 bases not matched to a gene. CDR3 length: 13 amino acids. DNA for the CDR3: TGCAGCGTCAACGACAGGGAGTCCTACGAGCAGTACTTC. This sequence encodes CSVNDRESYEQYF.

V usage is TRBV7-2 and J usage is TRBJ2-7, with 9 bases aligning to TRBD1. The CDR3 runs 15 residues. CDR1 is SGHTA, CDR2 FQGNSA, per germline. Trimming took 5 bases from V and 6 from J; bases not matched to a gene: 11. The DNA of the CDR3 is TGTGCCAGCAGCGATCCGGGACAGGGAAGTCCCGAGCAGTACTTC. Protein sequence: CASSDPGQGSPEQYF.

This chain connects TRBV20-1 to TRBJ2-7; no definite D call. V was clipped by 2 bases and J by 0 bases, with 11 bases between them. CDR3 length equals 14 residues. Germline CDR1 and CDR2: DFQATT and SNEGSKA (reference sequence). CDR3: CSARPGQSSYEQYF. CDR3 nucleotide sequence: TGCAGTGCTAGACCGGGCCAAAGCTCCTACGAGCAGTACTTC.

CDR3: CATNRVPEQFF. The CDR3 region has the DNA TGTGCCACTAACAGGGTGCCTGAGCAGTTCTTC. The V and J genes are TRBV2 and TRBJ2-1; D might be TRBD1 (6 bases). The CDR3 is 11 amino acids. Germline values: CDR1 SNHLY, CDR2 FYNNEI. Trimming cost V 10 bases and J 9 bases, with 13 bases left between them.

The chain is built from TRBV27 and TRBJ2-5; D perhaps matches TRBD2 (6 bases). V lost 5 bases and J lost 7, with 26 bases in between. The length of the CDR3 is 17 residues. Per the germline V gene, CDR1 is MNHEY and CDR2 is SMNVEV (reference sequence). The CDR3 nucleotides are TGTGCCAGCAGTATGAGGCAGGAGGGACCCAGAGGAGGGACCCAGTACTTC. Encoded protein: CASSMRQEGPRGGTQYF.

This clonotype was recorded at least ten times. The J gene is TRBJ2-2, the V gene TRBV4-1; no clear D gene. Germline V lookup: CDR1 MGHRA, CDR2 YSYEKL. CDR3 length: 16 residues. Trimming cost V 4 bases and J 4 bases, with 16 bases left between them. CDR3 residues: CASSPEPATRTGELFF. The CDR3 DNA reads TGCGCCAGCAGCCCAGAGCCGGCTACTCGCACCGGGGAGCTGTTTTTT.

This clonotype has at least ten counts. J is TRBJ1-4 and V is TRBV12-3 or TRBV12-4, with 11 bases that match TRBD1. V lost 6 bases and J lost 1; bases outside the gene matches: 7. The CDR3 loop spans 17 amino acids. CDR3 region: CASSTWGQGETNEKLFF. The CDR3 DNA is TGTGCCAGCAGCACCTGGGGACAGGGGGAAACTAATGAAAAACTGTTTTTT.

This clonotype was detected many times. The chain joins TRBV11-2 to TRBJ2-2; D uncertain. This CDR3 is 11 amino acids long. Per the germline V gene, CDR1 is SGHAT and CDR2 is FQNNGV. Trimming removed 10 bases at V and 10 bases at J, with 13 bases between. This CDR3 is CATSIEVELFF. The CDR3 coding sequence is TGTGCCACGTCCATTGAGGTGGAGCTGTTTTTT. Full variable domain (missing parts from reference TRBV11-2 and TRBJ2-2): EAGVAQSPRYKIIEKRQSVAFWCNPISGHATLYWYQQILGQGPKLLIQFQNNGVVDDSQLPKDRFSAERLKGVDSTLKIQPAKLEDSAVYLCATSIEVELFFGEGSRLTVL.